The 12 T cell receptor beta chains reported below all come from one sample, sequenced in a study of T cells and Merkel cell carcinoma outcomes. Sequencing used immunoSEQ multiplex PCR; TCRdb keeps in-frame clones, though not all of them. Among about 6,500 clones, 80% to 95% were seen once, and the ten largest hold 2.8%. The sample taken for sequencing was tumor tissue from Merkel cell carcinoma. The receptors derive from a human donor with Merkel cell carcinoma.

The V and J genes are TRBV7-9 and TRBJ1-2; 8 nucleotides line up with TRBD1. The CDR3 runs to 12 residues. V was pared by 5 bases and J by 6 bases, with 2 bases of the junction left unmatched. Germline V gene lookup returns CDR1 SEHNR and CDR2 FQNEAQ (reference sequence). CDR3 coding DNA: TGTGCCAGCAGCCCGACAGGGGATGGCTACACCTTC. Residues: CASSPTGDGYTF.

J is TRBJ2-3 and V is TRBV4-2; D not resolved. Germline-derived CDR1 and CDR2 are LGHNA and YNFKEQ. Between the trimmed V and J ends, which lost 0 bases and 0 bases, there was a span of 4 bases. The CDR3 is made up of 14 amino acids. The CDR3 DNA follows: TGTGCCAGCAGCCAAGAAACCAGCACAGATACGCAGTATTTT. Translation: CASSQETSTDTQYF.

The V gene is TRBV29-1, the J gene TRBJ1-6; the match to TRBD1 covers 7 bases. V trimming: 8 bases; J trimming: 8 bases; junction bases outside the gene matches: 12. Germline assignment: CDR1 SQVTM and CDR2 ANQGSEA. CDR3 length: 14 amino acids. The CDR3 loop is CSPPPEGADSPLHF. The CDR3 region has the DNA TGCAGCCCCCCGCCCGAGGGGGCGGATTCACCCCTCCACTTT.

The CDR3 region is CASSDHLGQGEAFF. The CDR3 nucleotides are TGTGCCAGCAGTGACCACCTCGGACAGGGCGAGGCTTTCTTT. The rearrangement joins TRBV25-1 to TRBJ1-1; 8 bases map to TRBD1. V dropped 3 bases and J dropped 11; count of bases not matched to a gene: 11. Per the germline V gene, CDR1 is MGHDK and CDR2 is SYGVNS. This CDR3 has 14 amino acids.

The genes are TRBV9 and TRBJ1-5; D not resolved. Germline V gene sequence: CDR1 SGDLS, CDR2 YYNGEE. V gave up 0 bases and J gave up 2 bases, with 3 bases separating them. This CDR3 region has 13 residues. CDR3 bases: TGTGCCAGCAGCGTAGACGGCAATCAGCCCCAGCATTTT. It codes for CASSVDGNQPQHF.

The chain carries TRBV19 and TRBJ1-6; D may be TRBD1 (6 bases). V shed 7 bases and J shed 2 bases, with 12 bases lying between them. CDR1 and CDR2 from the germline V gene are LNHDA and SQIVND (reference sequence). The CDR3 runs 15 residues. The CDR3 region has the DNA TGTGCCAGTACCTCCGGGGGCGCCTATAATTCACCCCTCCACTTT. It encodes CASTSGGAYNSPLHF.

The CDR3 nucleotides read TGTGCCAGCAGCTTACGGGTGACCTATGGCTACACCTTC. This gives the protein CASSLRVTYGYTF. The V and J genes are TRBV7-2 and TRBJ1-2, with D hard to call. Trimming stripped 2 bases from V and 4 bases from J, with 8 bases between. Germline V lookup: CDR1 SGHTA, CDR2 FQGNSA. This CDR3 has 13 residues.

The chain is built from TRBV9 and TRBJ2-7; D unclear. Germline loops: CDR1 SGDLS, CDR2 YYNGEE. Trimming removed 0 bases from V and 3 bases from J, with 10 bases in between. This CDR3 comprises 14 residues. This CDR3 reads CASSVATSGYEQYF. The DNA for the CDR3 is TGTGCCAGCAGCGTAGCGACATCGGGCTACGAGCAGTACTTC.

The chain has TRBV6-6 and TRBJ1-2; D not resolved. The V end was cut by 10 bases, the J end by 1 base, with 13 bases between. The CDR3 consists of 13 residues. Germline CDR1 MNHNY, CDR2 SVGAGI (reference sequence). The CDR3 reads CATSWEGNYGYTF. In DNA, the CDR3 is TGTGCCACCTCCTGGGAGGGTAACTATGGCTACACCTTC.

The gene calls are TRBV5-3 and TRBJ2-7, with 8 bases identical to TRBD1. TRBV5-3 is designated an ORF whose function remains uncertain. The CDR3 is 13 residues long. V lost 7 bases to trimming and J lost 5 bases; unmatched junction nucleotides: 8. This CDR3 reads CARVRAGGDEQYV. The CDR3 DNA is TGTGCCAGAGTCCGAGCAGGGGGCGACGAGCAGTACGTC.

This chain joins TRBV6-1 and TRBJ1-3; TRBD1 is a possible D gene (5 bases). Germline V gives CDR1 MNHNS, CDR2 SASEGT. Trimming took 1 base from V and 7 from J, leaving 8 bases between them. The CDR3 length is 13 residues. The CDR3 sequence: CASSEGGDNTIYF. As DNA, the CDR3 is TGTGCCAGCAGTGAAGGGGGGGACAACACCATATATTTT.

This sequence joins TRBV6-6 and TRBJ1-3; maybe TRBD1 (5 bases). Germline V gives CDR1 MNHNY, CDR2 SVGAGI (reference sequence). The length of the CDR3 is 14 residues. V gave up 6 bases and J gave up 3 bases, with 12 bases separating them. CDR3 amino acids: CASSSTGLGNTIYF. The DNA of the CDR3 is TGTGCCAGCAGCTCTACAGGCCTTGGAAACACCATATATTTT.